The 4 T cell receptor beta chains in this list originate from one sample, sequenced in a study of beta chain features in type 1 diabetes (dated by TCRdb to between 2018 and 2020). What the research found in general, with its limitations: A moderate but significant shortening of TCRB CDR3 length was observed in type 1 diabetes patients in all four CD4+ subsets.

These receptors lack a known antigen. Libraries were constructed by the immunoSEQ multiplex PCR assay. The entire amount of isolated RNA was reverse transcribed using the High Capacity cDNA Reverse Transcription Kit, so the sequenced TCRB transcripts were expressed ones. In its TCRdb copy, this immuneACCESS table keeps in-frame sequences only and misses some clones. Where compared with another copy, unresolved V genes explain less than half of these, and the others have no known cause. The table for this sample lists approximately 160,000 clones; approximately 10% of them were counted only once. Under 0.55% of the sample comes from the top ten. Sequencing was done on a sample of central memory CD4+ T cells from blood. All receptors come from a man between 25 and 39 years old with type 1 diabetes.

This clone was detected only a few times. This sample includes further DNA sequences coding for the same CDR3. The gene calls are TRBV2 and TRBJ2-7; no firm D call. The CDR3 length is 11 residues. The V and J ends lost 6 bases and 3 bases respectively, with 6 bases between them. Germline V CDR1 and CDR2: SNHLY, FYNNEI. The chain's CDR3 is CASSEYYEQYF. The CDR3 DNA sequence: TGTGCCAGCAGCGAGTACTACGAGCAGTACTTC.

The J gene is TRBJ1-4, the V gene TRBV30; 10 bases agree with TRBD1. The length of the CDR3 is 16 residues. Germline V CDR1 and CDR2: GTSNPN, SVGIG (reference sequence). V lost 3 bases and J lost 6; bases outside the gene matches: 10. CDR3 sequence reads: CAWRELTGGAYEKLFF. The CDR3 DNA reads TGTGCCTGGAGAGAATTGACAGGGGGCGCGTATGAAAAACTGTTTTTT.

This CDR3 is CASSQTGGGNQPQHF. The CDR3, as DNA: TGCGCCAGCAGCCAGACAGGGGGCGGCAATCAGCCCCAGCATTTT. This rearrangement joins TRBV5-1 to TRBJ1-5, with 10 bases that match TRBD1. Germline CDR1 and CDR2: SGHRS and YFSETQ. The V and J ends lost 4 bases and 2 bases, in that order; junction bases with no gene match: 3. This CDR3 comprises 15 residues.

This clone came up a few times. This chain links TRBV7-2 with TRBJ2-2; the D gene is possibly TRBD1 (6 bases). V was pared by 2 bases and J by 3 bases, with 10 bases between. This CDR3 contains 15 residues. The germline V gene has CDR1 SGHTA and CDR2 FQGNSA. CDR3 loop: CASSLYRDDTGELFF. Here the CDR3 DNA reads TGTGCCAGCAGCTTATACAGGGATGACACCGGGGAGCTGTTTTTT. Full variable domain (remainder filled in from reference TRBV7-2 and TRBJ2-2): GAGVSQSPSNKVTEKGKDVELRCDPISGHTALYWYRQSLGQGLEFLIYFQGNSAPDKSGLPSDRFSAERTGGSVSTLTIQRTQQEDSAVYLCASSLYRDDTGELFFGEGSRLTVL.